These T cell receptor beta chains were read from a single sample in a study of beta chain features in type 1 diabetes. Measured with immunoSEQ multiplex PCR; TCRdb has only the in-frame clones, and not every one. The sample carries hundreds of thousands of clones, around a sixth recorded once. Sequenced material: naive CD4+ T cells from blood. Receptors were obtained from a woman between 18 and 29 years old in good health. Each CDR3 is given with its conserved first and last residue.

TRBV7-9	TRBJ2-7	CASSLGMAGGPEQYF
TRBV27	TRBJ2-5	CASSLAGAGRETQYF
TRBV9	TRBJ1-2	CASSVGDRPNYGYTF
TRBV9	TRBJ2-1	CASSVGLGMETQQFF
TRBV18	TRBJ2-5	CASSPASQYQETQYF
TRBV7-9	TRBJ2-5	CASWERLAGGETQYF
TRBV7-9	TRBJ2-2	CASSPTSGRNTGELFF
TRBV19	TRBJ2-7	CASSISGSSYEQYF
TRBV29-1	TRBJ1-1	CSVSESSGNTEAFF
TRBV5-1	TRBJ2-7	CASSSRIGVYEQYF
TRBV5-1	TRBJ1-1	CASSPDRGNTEAFF
TRBV2	TRBJ2-2	CASSEDHPRTGELFF
TRBV7-9	TRBJ1-1	CASSLNQGNTEAFF
TRBV6-1	TRBJ2-5	CASSGQYQETQYF
TRBV5-8	TRBJ2-5	CASSLGQQETQYF
TRBV7-9	TRBJ2-5	CASSQEETQYF
TRBV7-9	TRBJ1-1	CASSPGHNTEAFF
TRBV20-1	TRBJ2-1	CSADPRREQFF
TRBV11-2	TRBJ2-1	CASSLGYLAGGIDEQFF
TRBV5-1	TRBJ2-5	CASSIMLTSGTEETQYF
TRBV27	TRBJ2-1	CASSSHRSSYNEQFF
TRBV11-2	TRBJ2-3	CASTIPGPQQYF
TRBV27	TRBJ2-1	CASSLSGEQFF
TRBV2	TRBJ2-7	CASSQGQGYEQYF
TRBV29-1	TRBJ2-5	CSVSWGRAMGETQYF
TRBV7-2	TRBJ2-6	CASSPFMRVRVSGANVLTF
TRBV7-2	TRBJ2-7	CASSSPPLTGYEQYF
TRBV18	TRBJ1-1	CASSPRGGQGRNTEAFF
TRBV14	TRBJ2-7	CASSQLAVGHEQYF
TRBV19	TRBJ1-1	CASRLGGLNTEAFF
TRBV5-1	TRBJ2-3	CASSLWTSGIGDTQYF
TRBV2	TRBJ1-5	CASSGRRGNQPQHF
TRBV7-2	TRBJ2-7	CASSFLLAGGTYEQYF
TRBV28	TRBJ2-2	CASSPLRWRDHTGELFF
TRBV4-2	TRBJ1-2	CASSQDLGGANYGYTF
TRBV2	TRBJ2-7	CASTKDRGYEQYF
TRBV2	TRBJ2-7	CASRASRDRDEQYF
TRBV18	TRBJ2-4	CASSPSMVAKNIQYF
TRBV14	TRBJ1-2	CASSQRGSYGYTF
TRBV18	TRBJ2-2	CASSPLQGAFTGELFF
TRBV7-3	TRBJ2-1	CASSPGSSYNEQFF
TRBV11-1	TRBJ2-2	CASSTRQPGELFF